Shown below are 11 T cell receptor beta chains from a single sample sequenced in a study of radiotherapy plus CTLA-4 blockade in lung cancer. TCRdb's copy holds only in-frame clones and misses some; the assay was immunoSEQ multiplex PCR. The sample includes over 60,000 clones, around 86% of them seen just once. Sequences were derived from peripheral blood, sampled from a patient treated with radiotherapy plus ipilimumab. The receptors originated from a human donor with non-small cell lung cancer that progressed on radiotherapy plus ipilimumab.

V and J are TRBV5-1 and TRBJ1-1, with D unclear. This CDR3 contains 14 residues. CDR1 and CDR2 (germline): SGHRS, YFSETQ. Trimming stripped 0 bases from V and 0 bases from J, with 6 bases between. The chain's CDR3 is CASSLDGMNTEAFF. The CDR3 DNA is TGCGCCAGCAGCTTGGATGGCATGAACACTGAAGCTTTCTTT. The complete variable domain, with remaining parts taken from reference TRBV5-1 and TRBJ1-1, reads KAGVTQTPRYLIKTRGQQVTLSCSPISGHRSVSWYQQTPGQGLQFLFEYFSETQRNKGNFPGRFSGRQFSNSRSEMNVSTLELGDSALYLCASSLDGMNTEAFFGQGTRLTVV.

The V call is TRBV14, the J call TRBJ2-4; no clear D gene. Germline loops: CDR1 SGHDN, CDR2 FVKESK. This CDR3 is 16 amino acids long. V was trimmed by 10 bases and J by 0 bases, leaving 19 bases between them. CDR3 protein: CAIPCPDPVAKNIQYF. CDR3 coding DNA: TGTGCCATACCTTGCCCGGATCCAGTAGCCAAAAACATTCAGTACTTC.

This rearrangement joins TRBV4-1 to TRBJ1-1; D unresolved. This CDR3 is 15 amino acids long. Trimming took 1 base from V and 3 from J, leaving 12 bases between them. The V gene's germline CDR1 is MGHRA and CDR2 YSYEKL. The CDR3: CASSQVSGGDTEAFF. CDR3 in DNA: TGCGCCAGCAGCCAAGTCTCGGGCGGGGACACTGAAGCTTTCTTT.

CDR3 region: CASGDPGTSYEQYF. The CDR3 DNA reads TGTGCCAGCGGGGACCCCGGGACCTCCTACGAGCAGTACTTC. The chain recombines TRBV2 with TRBJ2-7; D tentatively fits TRBD1 or TRBD2 (5 bases each). V shed 8 bases and J shed 0 bases, with 14 bases lying between them. Looked up from germline, CDR1 is SNHLY and CDR2 is FYNNEI. CDR3 length: 14 amino acids.

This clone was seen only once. As DNA, the CDR3 is TGCGCCAGCAGCTTGAGGGCGACAGGGGCGAACACCGGGGAGCTGTTTTTT. This sequence encodes CASSLRATGANTGELFF. V and J are TRBV5-1 and TRBJ2-2, with TRBD1 matching 8 bases. V trimming: 1 base; J trimming: 0 bases; junction bases outside the gene matches: 5. There are 17 residues in the CDR3. Germline loops: CDR1 SGHRS, CDR2 YFSETQ.

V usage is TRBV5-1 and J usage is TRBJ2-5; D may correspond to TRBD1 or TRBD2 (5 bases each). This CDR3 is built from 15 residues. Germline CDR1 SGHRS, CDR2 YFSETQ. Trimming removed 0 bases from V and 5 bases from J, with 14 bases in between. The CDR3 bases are TGCGCCAGCAGCTTGGCCTGGGGGATCCGGGAGACCCAGTACTTC. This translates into CASSLAWGIRETQYF.

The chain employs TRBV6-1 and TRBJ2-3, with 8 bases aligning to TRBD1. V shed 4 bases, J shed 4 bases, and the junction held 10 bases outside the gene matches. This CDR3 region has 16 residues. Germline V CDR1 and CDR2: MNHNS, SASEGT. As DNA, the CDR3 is TGTGCCAGCAGTGTCAACTACAGGGGGTATCCAGATACGCAGTATTTT. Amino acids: CASSVNYRGYPDTQYF.

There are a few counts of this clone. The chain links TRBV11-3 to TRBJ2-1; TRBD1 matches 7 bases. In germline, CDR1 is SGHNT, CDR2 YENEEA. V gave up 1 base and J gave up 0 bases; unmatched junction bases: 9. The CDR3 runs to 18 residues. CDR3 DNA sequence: TGTGCCAGCAGCTTAGGCATGGTAGGGGGCTACTCCTACAATGAGCAGTTCTTC. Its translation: CASSLGMVGGYSYNEQFF.

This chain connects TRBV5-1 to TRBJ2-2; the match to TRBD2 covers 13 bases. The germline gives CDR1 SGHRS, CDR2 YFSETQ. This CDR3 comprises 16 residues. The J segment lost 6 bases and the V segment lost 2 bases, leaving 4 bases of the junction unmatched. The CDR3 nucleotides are TGCGCCAGCAGCTTACAACTAGCGGGAGGGCCCGGGGAGCTGTTTTTT. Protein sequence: CASSLQLAGGPGELFF.

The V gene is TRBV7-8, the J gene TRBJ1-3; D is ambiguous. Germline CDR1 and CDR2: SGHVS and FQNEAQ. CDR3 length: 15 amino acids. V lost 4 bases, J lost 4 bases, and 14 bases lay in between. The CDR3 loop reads CASSSLKGAGNTIYF. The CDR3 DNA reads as TGTGCCAGCAGCTCGCTCAAAGGTGCCGGAAACACCATATATTTT. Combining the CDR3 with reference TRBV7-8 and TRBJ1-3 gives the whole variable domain GAGVSQSPRYKVAKRGQDVALRCDPISGHVSLFWYQQALGQGPEFLTYFQNEAQLDKSGLPSDRFFAERPEGSVSTLKIQRTQQEDSAVYLCASSSLKGAGNTIYFGEGSWLTVV.

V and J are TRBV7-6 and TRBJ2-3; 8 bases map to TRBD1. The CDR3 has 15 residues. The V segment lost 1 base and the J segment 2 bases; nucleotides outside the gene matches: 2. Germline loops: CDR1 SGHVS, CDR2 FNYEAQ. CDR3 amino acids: CASSLGTGTTDTQYF. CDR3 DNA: TGTGCCAGCAGCTTAGGGACAGGGACCACAGATACGCAGTATTTT. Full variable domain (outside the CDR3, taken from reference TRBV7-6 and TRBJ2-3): GAGVSQSPRYKVTKRGQDVALRCDPISGHVSLYWYRQALGQGPEFLTYFNYEAQQDKSGLPNDRFSAERPEGSISTLTIQRTEQRDSAMYRCASSLGTGTTDTQYFGPGTRLTVL.